The 23 T cell receptor beta chains below all came from one sample that was sequenced in a study of cytomegalovirus exposure and HLA in healthy donors. A multiplex PCR was run with 60 Vbeta primers and 13 Jbeta primers. The assay was immunoSEQ multiplex PCR, and TCRdb's table has in-frame clones only and misses some. The table lists fewer than 100,000 clones, 60% to 80% of them singletons. Sequences were obtained from PBMCs. The receptor set was obtained from a woman in her thirties or forties in good health and CMV-seronegative.

The genes are TRBV15 and TRBJ1-6; D ambiguous. Trimming took 3 bases from V and 8 from J, leaving 11 bases between them. The CDR3 runs 14 residues. The germline V gene encodes CDR1 LNHNV and CDR2 YYDKDF (reference sequence). The CDR3 sequence: CATSSSPVDSPLHF. CDR3 coding DNA: TGTGCCACCAGCAGTTCCCCAGTGGATTCACCCCTCCACTTT.

The V gene is TRBV28, the J gene TRBJ1-6, with D perhaps TRBD1 (6 bases). Germline CDR1 reads MDHEN; CDR2 reads SYDVKM. Trimming cost V 8 bases and J 8 bases, with 10 bases left between them. The CDR3 length is 12 residues. The CDR3 nucleotides read TGTGCCAGCTACAGGGTTGATTCACCCCTCCACTTT. This codes for CASYRVDSPLHF.

J is TRBJ2-6 and V is TRBV6-5, with D uncertain. Trimming stripped 0 bases from V and 4 bases from J, with 10 bases between. This CDR3 has 16 residues. From germline, CDR1 is MNHEY and CDR2 SVGAGI. The CDR3 spells CASSYSYEAGANVLTF. The DNA for the CDR3 is TGTGCCAGCAGTTACTCATATGAGGCCGGGGCCAACGTCCTGACTTTC.

This chain connects TRBV6-1 to TRBJ2-7, with 9 bases fitting TRBD1. Germline CDR1 MNHNS, CDR2 SASEGT. V shed 5 bases and J 7 bases; nucleotides not matched to a gene: 12. There are 15 residues in the CDR3. The CDR3 sequence is CASSPPGTGPLEQYF. The DNA of the CDR3 is TGTGCCAGCAGTCCACCCGGGACAGGGCCCTTGGAGCAGTACTTC.

The chain joins TRBV18 to TRBJ2-2; possibly TRBD1 for D (6 bases). Germline CDR1 reads KGHSH; CDR2 reads LQKENI. Trimming removed 1 base at V and 2 bases at J, with 11 bases between. This CDR3 comprises 16 residues. CDR3 in amino acids: CASSPRHRENTGELFF. In nucleotides, the CDR3 is TGTGCCAGCTCACCACGGCACAGGGAAAACACCGGGGAGCTGTTTTTT.

In nucleotides, the CDR3 is TGTGCCAGCAGTGCGCAACAGGGAAACACTGAAGCTTTCTTT. This codes for CASSAQQGNTEAFF. The chain recombines TRBV6-4 with TRBJ1-1; D may be TRBD1 (6 bases). This CDR3 spans 14 amino acids. Trimming took off 4 bases at V and 2 bases at J, with 11 bases between the two ends. Germline assignment: CDR1 MRHNA and CDR2 SNTAGT.

The chain has TRBV19 and TRBJ1-5; a weak D match, TRBD1 (6 bases). Germline V gene lookup returns CDR1 LNHDA and CDR2 SQIVND (reference sequence). V dropped 2 bases and J dropped 7 bases, with 18 bases sitting between them. This CDR3 has 16 residues. As DNA, the CDR3 is TGTGCCAGTAGTATATCCAATACAGGGTTTGTACAGCCCCAGCATTTT. Encoded protein: CASSISNTGFVQPQHF. Drawing the rest from reference TRBV19 and TRBJ1-5, the complete variable domain is DGGITQSPKYLFRKEGQNVTLSCEQNLNHDAMYWYRQDPGQGLRLIYYSQIVNDFQKGDIAEGYSVSREKKESFPLTVTSAQKNPTAFYLCASSISNTGFVQPQHFGDGTRLSIL.

Points on this clone: One junction end disagrees with the germline gene, perhaps due to a read error. This chain joins TRBV7-6 and TRBJ1-5, with a weak D call TRBD1 (6 bases). There are 15 residues in the CDR3. Germline loops: CDR1 SGHVS, CDR2 FNYEAQ. The CDR3 nucleotides read TGTGCCAGCTCGCTAGGGGGGGGAGGCGATCAGCCCCAGAATTTT. Residues: CASSLGGGGDQPQNF.

The chain couples TRBV6-5 to TRBJ2-1, with 8 bases fitting TRBD1. Germline values: CDR1 MNHEY, CDR2 SVGAGI. The CDR3 covers 15 residues. Losses at the gene ends were 5 bases for V and 8 bases for J; bases not matched to a gene: 11. The CDR3 spells CASSLYRGLRDEQFF. CDR3 in DNA: TGTGCCAGCAGTCTATACAGGGGGTTAAGGGATGAGCAGTTCTTC.

This chain links TRBV5-6 with TRBJ1-4, with a weak D call TRBD1 (5 bases). Per the germline V gene, CDR1 is SGHDT and CDR2 is YYEEEE. This CDR3 spans 14 amino acids. Trimming stripped 3 bases from V and 2 bases from J, with 8 bases between. CDR3 DNA sequence: TGTGCCAGCAGCTGGGGGGTGACTAATGAAAAACTGTTTTTT. It specifies CASSWGVTNEKLFF.

This clone was seen a handful of times. The chain uses TRBV27 and TRBJ2-7; D is perhaps TRBD2 (6 bases). The CDR3 loop spans 15 amino acids. V lost 4 bases to trimming and J lost 2 bases, with 15 bases between them. From germline, CDR1 is MNHEY and CDR2 SMNVEV (reference sequence). CDR3 coding DNA: TGTGCCAGCAGTTCCCCGACTAGGTTCCCCTACGAGCAGTACTTC. Protein sequence: CASSSPTRFPYEQYF.

V usage is TRBV18 and J usage is TRBJ2-3; 11 bases map to TRBD2. Germline loops: CDR1 KGHSH, CDR2 LQKENI. V dropped 5 bases and J dropped 1; count of bases not matched to a gene: 2. This CDR3 is built from 15 residues. The CDR3 nucleotides read TGTGCCAGCTCAGCGACTAGCGGGGGCACAGATACGCAGTATTTT. This encodes CASSATSGGTDTQYF.

In this sample, this clone turned up once. The chain joins TRBV9 to TRBJ2-7; D is uncertain. The length of the CDR3 is 14 residues. Trimming removed 4 bases from V and 0 bases from J, with 11 bases in between. Germline V lookup: CDR1 SGDLS, CDR2 YYNGEE. CDR3 protein: CASSFRLSSYEQYF. The DNA for the CDR3 is TGTGCCAGCAGCTTTCGACTGAGCTCCTACGAGCAGTACTTC.

V and J are TRBV4-3 and TRBJ1-5; D call uncertain. The CDR3 is 16 amino acids. The ends were cut back, 0 bases at V and 0 bases at J, with 9 bases in the middle. Germline V lookup: CDR1 LGHNA, CDR2 YSLEER. The CDR3 here is CASSQDLAASNQPQHF. The DNA for the CDR3 is TGCGCCAGCAGCCAAGATTTGGCCGCTAGCAATCAGCCCCAGCATTTT.

V usage is TRBV5-8 and J usage is TRBJ2-7; TRBD1 is a possible D gene (6 bases). Germline V gene lookup returns CDR1 SGHTS and CDR2 YDEGEE. The CDR3 spans 14 residues. Trimming stripped 0 bases from V and 3 bases from J, with 10 bases between. CDR3 nucleotides: TGTGCCAGCAGCTTGGTAGGACAGAACTACGAGCAGTACTTC. Encoded protein: CASSLVGQNYEQYF.

This rearrangement joins TRBV28 to TRBJ1-1, with 11 bases lining up with TRBD1. The CDR3 consists of 16 residues. V was clipped by 5 bases and J by 5 bases; unmatched bases: 10. Germline CDR1 MDHEN, CDR2 SYDVKM. CDR3 region: CASSRPGQGVGTEAFF. CDR3 coding DNA: TGTGCCAGCAGTCGTCCGGGACAGGGGGTAGGGACTGAAGCTTTCTTT. Based on the CDR3 plus reference TRBV28 and TRBJ1-1, the full variable domain is DVKVTQSSRYLVKRTGEKVFLECVQDMDHENMFWYRQDPGLGLRLIYFSYDVKMKEKGDIPEGYSVSREKKERFSLILESASTNQTSMYLCASSRPGQGVGTEAFFGQGTRLTVV.

The chain is built from TRBV2 and TRBJ1-2; D unresolved. The CDR3 has 14 amino acids. Germline V gene lookup returns CDR1 SNHLY and CDR2 FYNNEI. V lost 7 bases and J 8 bases, leaving 20 bases between the germline ends. CDR3 nucleotides: TGTGCCAGCAAGAGGGAGACCTCCCCGGGGGGCTACACCTTC. This sequence encodes CASKRETSPGGYTF.

This chain joins TRBV7-2 and TRBJ1-2, with TRBD1 identical over 8 bases. The CDR3 runs 17 residues. V was clipped by 0 bases and J by 2 bases; unmatched bases: 8. Germline V gene lookup returns CDR1 SGHTA and CDR2 FQGNSA. The CDR3 DNA reads TGTGCCAGCAGCTTAGCGCTTGCAGGGGGCGTAAACTATGGCTACACCTTC. This translates into CASSLALAGGVNYGYTF. Full variable domain (outside the CDR3, taken from reference TRBV7-2 and TRBJ1-2): GAGVSQSPSNKVTEKGKDVELRCDPISGHTALYWYRQSLGQGLEFLIYFQGNSAPDKSGLPSDRFSAERTGGSVSTLTIQRTQQEDSAVYLCASSLALAGGVNYGYTFGSGTRLTVV.

CDR3 protein: CASSRGQGARSGNTIYF. The DNA of the CDR3 is TGCGCCAGCAGCCGCGGACAGGGGGCTAGGTCTGGAAACACCATATATTTT. The V gene is TRBV4-1, the J gene TRBJ1-3; 11 bases fit TRBD1. This CDR3 comprises 17 residues. CDR1 and CDR2 (germline): MGHRA, YSYEKL. V was pared by 4 bases and J by 1 base, with 6 bases of the junction left unmatched.

This clone was counted a single time. The genes are TRBV6-5 and TRBJ1-1; 7 nucleotides align to TRBD1. The V segment lost 6 bases and the J segment 1 base; nucleotides outside the gene matches: 5. Looked up from germline, CDR1 is MNHEY and CDR2 is SVGAGI. CDR3 length: 14 amino acids. The CDR3 sequence is CASSRDSTNTEAFF. CDR3 sequence (DNA): TGTGCCAGCAGCAGGGACAGTACGAACACTGAAGCTTTCTTT.

This clone was counted only a few times. The rearrangement links TRBV19 to TRBJ1-3; D unresolved. Looked up from germline, CDR1 is LNHDA and CDR2 is SQIVND (reference sequence). This CDR3 is 15 amino acids long. Trimming took 5 bases from V and 0 from J, leaving 11 bases between them. The CDR3 DNA reads as TGTGCCAGTAGTGGGCAGGCCGACTCTGGAAACACCATATATTTT. As protein: CASSGQADSGNTIYF.

The chain couples TRBV6-5 to TRBJ2-7, with TRBD2 matching 9 bases. CDR1 is MNHEY, CDR2 SVGAGI, per germline. There are 13 residues in the CDR3. Trimming at V came to 9 bases and at J to 6 bases, leaving 9 bases not matched to a gene. Written as DNA, the CDR3 is TGTGCCAGTTGCCCGGGACTAGCTTTCGAGCAGTACTTC. It encodes CASCPGLAFEQYF.

The chain links TRBV6-4 to TRBJ2-1; 7 bases fit TRBD1. Germline loops: CDR1 MRHNA, CDR2 SNTAGT. The trim removed 0 bases at V and 4 bases at J, leaving 3 bases unmatched. This CDR3 has 15 residues. CDR3 residues: CASSDSATGYNEQFF. In DNA form, the CDR3 reads TGTGCCAGCAGTGACTCGGCGACAGGGTACAATGAGCAGTTCTTC.